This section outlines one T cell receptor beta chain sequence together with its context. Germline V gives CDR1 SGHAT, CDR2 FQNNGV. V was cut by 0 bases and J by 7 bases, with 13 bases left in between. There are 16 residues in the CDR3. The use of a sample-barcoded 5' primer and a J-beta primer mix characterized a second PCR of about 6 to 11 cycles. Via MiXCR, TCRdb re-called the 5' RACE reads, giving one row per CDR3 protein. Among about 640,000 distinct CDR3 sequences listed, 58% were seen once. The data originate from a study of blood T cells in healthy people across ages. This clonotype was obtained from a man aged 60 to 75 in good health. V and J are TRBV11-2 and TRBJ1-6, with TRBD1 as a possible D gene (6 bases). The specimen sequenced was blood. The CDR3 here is CASSLEFQGWNSPLHF. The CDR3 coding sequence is TGTGCCAGCAGCTTAGAGTTCCAGGGGTGGAATTCACCCCTCCACTTT.